This TCR beta chain was identified during a study of T cells expressing NK-cell markers. Study overall: Sorted CD3+CD56+NKG2C+, CD3+CD56+NKG2C- and CD3+CD56-NKG2C+ T cells provided the TCR beta repertoires.

Germline V gene lookup returns CDR1 LGHNA and CDR2 YSLEER. The CDR3 has 15 amino acids. As regards this clonotype: What it recognizes is unknown.

The study's findings and limits: CD8+ T cells in over five donors included dominant NKG2C+ clonotypes at about 1.0-8%. Expanded NKG2C+ T cell clones were not confirmed as HCMV-specific.

TCRdb re-called the 5' RACE reads; one entry per CDR3 protein, DNA not given. The sample table includes roughly 430,000 distinct CDR3 sequences. The receptor was isolated from a woman between 18 and 75 years old in good health. The V gene is TRBV4-3, the J gene TRBJ2-1. Source material: blood T cells: a sorted CD56 or NKG2C T cell subset, CD4+ or CD8+ T cells, or bulk PBMC T cells (not recorded which). CDR3 sequence: CASSHLASSYNEQFF.